What follows are 17 T cell receptor beta chains derived from one specimen sequenced in a study of cytomegalovirus exposure and HLA in healthy donors. Primers for the PCR totalled 60 Vbeta and 13 Jbeta. The protocol was immunoSEQ multiplex PCR, while the TCRdb copy is restricted to in-frame clones and leaves out a portion. Among about 210,000 clones listed, about 80% were seen once. The material sequenced was PBMCs. Every receptor here comes from a male donor in good health and CMV-seronegative.

Only one count was recorded for this clone. The chain combines TRBV7-7 with TRBJ1-4; no reliable D call. The germline V and J ends were trimmed by 2 bases and 8 bases, with 15 bases remaining between them. The CDR3 sequence is 15 residues long. CDR1 is SSHAT, CDR2 FNYEAQ, per germline (reference sequence). CDR3 DNA: TGTGCCAGCAGCTTAAGCGTCGGGGAGAGGGAAAAACTGTTTTTT. It yields the protein CASSLSVGEREKLFF.

J is TRBJ2-7 and V is TRBV5-4, with 7 bases identical to TRBD1. Germline V gene data show CDR1 as SGHNT and CDR2 as YYREEE (reference sequence). V trimming: 3 bases; J trimming: 4 bases; junction bases outside the gene matches: 10. This CDR3 is built from 15 residues. CDR3 protein: CASSSSGTVSYEQYF. The CDR3 coding sequence is TGTGCCAGCAGCTCATCCGGGACAGTCTCATACGAGCAGTACTTC.

This chain connects TRBV9 to TRBJ1-1; perhaps TRBD1 as D (6 bases). CDR1 and CDR2 (germline): SGDLS, YYNGEE. V dropped 2 bases and J dropped 3 bases, with 8 bases sitting between them. The CDR3 spans 13 residues. CDR3 in DNA: TGTGCCAGCAGCGTCAGGGGTCACACTGAAGCTTTCTTT. Translated: CASSVRGHTEAFF.

This clone came up once. The chain couples TRBV18 to TRBJ1-1; 7 bases map to TRBD1. The CDR3 has 14 residues. The germline V gene has CDR1 KGHSH and CDR2 LQKENI. V dropped 6 bases and J dropped 3; count of bases not matched to a gene: 7. DNA for the CDR3: TGTGCCAGCTCGTCGACAGGGCAGTACACTGAAGCTTTCTTT. Translating it yields CASSSTGQYTEAFF.

This chain uses TRBV12-5 with TRBJ1-2; TRBD1 matches at 8 bases. Germline-derived CDR1 and CDR2 are LGHNT and FRNRAP. V lost 1 base, J lost 6 bases, and 4 bases stayed unmatched. The CDR3 has 14 residues. DNA of the CDR3: TGTGCTAGTGGTTTGGCGGGACAGGCGCATGGCTACACCTTC. It codes for CASGLAGQAHGYTF.

This rearrangement joins TRBV9 to TRBJ2-3, with D perhaps TRBD2 (6 bases). The germline V gene encodes CDR1 SGDLS and CDR2 YYNGEE. V gave up 0 bases and J gave up 1 base, with 9 bases separating them. The CDR3 contains 15 residues. The CDR3 sequence is CASSVGGARTDTQYF. The CDR3 nucleotides read TGTGCCAGCAGCGTAGGCGGGGCACGCACAGATACGCAGTATTTT.

The chain is built from TRBV5-1 and TRBJ2-5; tentatively, D is TRBD1 (6 bases). V was trimmed by 5 bases and J by 5 bases, leaving 19 bases between them. Germline V lookup: CDR1 SGHRS, CDR2 YFSETQ. The CDR3 extends over 15 amino acids. CDR3 residues: CASRGAGAARETQYF. The CDR3 DNA follows: TGCGCCAGCAGGGGGGCTGGGGCGGCGAGGGAGACCCAGTACTTC.

The V call is TRBV5-1, the J call TRBJ2-2, with unresolved D. CDR1 is SGHRS and CDR2 is YFSETQ in the germline V gene. Trimming removed 1 base from V and 3 bases from J, with 13 bases in between. The CDR3 loop spans 16 amino acids. CDR3 protein: CASSLMNLDYTGELFF. CDR3 nucleotides: TGCGCCAGCAGCTTGATGAATCTCGACTACACCGGGGAGCTGTTTTTT.

CDR3 amino acids: CASSYRQSMNTEAFF. CDR3 nucleotides: TGTGCCAGCAGTTACCGACAGTCCATGAACACTGAAGCTTTCTTT. The gene calls are TRBV6-5 and TRBJ1-1; the D gene is possibly TRBD1 (5 bases). CDR1 is MNHEY and CDR2 is SVGAGI in the germline V gene. V was cut by 2 bases and J by 0 bases, with 10 bases left in between. The CDR3 runs 15 residues.

The rearrangement joins TRBV27 to TRBJ2-6; D is perhaps TRBD1 (6 bases). Between the trimmed V and J ends, which lost 1 base and 4 bases, there was a span of 11 bases. The CDR3 runs to 16 residues. Germline V gene data show CDR1 as MNHEY and CDR2 as SMNVEV (reference sequence). CDR3: CASSLLRGYGANVLTF. CDR3 in DNA: TGTGCCAGCAGTTTATTAAGGGGGTACGGGGCCAACGTCCTGACTTTC.

V gene TRBV18 combines with J gene TRBJ2-7, with TRBD1 as a possible D gene (6 bases). Germline CDR1 is KGHSH and CDR2 is LQKENI. The CDR3 is 15 residues long. Deletions cut 3 bases from V and 2 bases from J, with 14 bases between. CDR3 sequence reads: CASSPPQGFPYEQYF. DNA of the CDR3: TGTGCCAGCTCACCCCCGCAGGGGTTCCCCTACGAGCAGTACTTC.

The gene calls are TRBV27 and TRBJ2-3, with TRBD1 as a possible D gene (5 bases). CDR1 MNHEY and CDR2 SMNVEV come from the germline V gene (reference sequence). The CDR3 spans 17 residues. V was trimmed by 3 bases and J by 4 bases, leaving 20 bases between them. This CDR3 reads CASSFLRSDTRSDTQYF. The DNA for the CDR3 is TGTGCCAGCAGTTTTCTCAGGTCGGACACCCGGTCAGATACGCAGTATTTT.

The gene calls are TRBV10-3 and TRBJ2-3; D is possibly TRBD2 (6 bases). The CDR3 contains 14 residues. Germline CDR1 is ENHRY and CDR2 is SYGVKD. Trimming took off 2 bases at V and 2 bases at J, with 8 bases between the two ends. The CDR3 loop is CAISERRDTDTQYF. The CDR3 DNA reads TGTGCCATCAGTGAGAGGCGGGACACAGATACGCAGTATTTT.

The chain uses TRBV10-3 and TRBJ1-1, with a weak D call TRBD1 (6 bases). Trimming pared 0 bases from V and 2 bases from J, leaving 13 bases between. The CDR3 runs to 16 residues. Germline CDR1 and CDR2: ENHRY and SYGVKD. The CDR3 nucleotides are TGTGCCATCAGTGAGTCGACGAGGGGGTATAACACTGAAGCTTTCTTT. Translation gives CAISESTRGYNTEAFF.

The V gene is TRBV6-6, the J gene TRBJ1-5; 8 bases align to TRBD1. Trimming cost V 10 bases and J 6 bases; bases outside gene matches: 5. The CDR3 consists of 12 residues. Germline V gene sequence: CDR1 MNHNY, CDR2 SVGAGI (reference sequence). CDR3 DNA: TGTGCCACCAGACAGGGGTCTCAGCCCCAGCATTTT. As protein: CATRQGSQPQHF.

This clone was detected only once. The V gene is TRBV10-3, the J gene TRBJ2-7; 10 bases match TRBD2. The CDR3 totals 13 residues. The J segment lost 5 bases and the V segment lost 10 bases, leaving 8 bases of the junction unmatched. In germline, CDR1 is ENHRY, CDR2 SYGVKD. The CDR3 here is CASSPSGRNEQYF. The CDR3 nucleotides read TGTGCCAGCTCGCCTAGCGGGAGAAACGAGCAGTACTTC.

This clone was counted once. The chain employs TRBV12-5 and TRBJ2-1; D is perhaps TRBD2 (5 bases). Trimming removed 2 bases from V and 3 bases from J, with 8 bases in between. CDR1 LGHNT and CDR2 FRNRAP come from the germline V gene. CDR3 length equals 14 residues. CDR3 sequence: CASGLRGDYNEQFF. CDR3 DNA: TGTGCTAGTGGTTTGCGGGGAGACTACAATGAGCAGTTCTTC. Variable domain in full (rest from reference TRBV12-5 and TRBJ2-1): DARVTQTPRHKVTEMGQEVTMRCQPILGHNTVFWYRQTMMQGLELLAYFRNRAPLDDSGMPKDRFSAEMPDATLATLKIQPSEPRDSAVYFCASGLRGDYNEQFFGPGTRLTVL.